Sequencing of this T cell receptor (beta chain) was carried out in a study of blood T cell repertoires in COVID-19. Study at large: Sites in the United States, Italy and Spain provided acute and convalescent COVID-19 samples. PBMCs, B-cell-depleted T cells, or T cells provided the cDNA or gDNA that made up the material.

Method: immunoSEQ multiplex PCR; TCRdb's copy keeps in-frame clones and lacks some. The top ten clones hold roughly 20% of a sample with roughly 100,000 clones, 80% to 90% of them seen once. In germline, CDR1 is SGHTA, CDR2 FQGNSA. The CDR3 has 15 amino acids. V was pared by 5 bases and J by 3 bases, with 6 bases of the junction left unmatched. Only one count was recorded for this clone. The clonotype originates from a woman at least 80 years old with acute or convalescent COVID-19. V and J are TRBV7-2 and TRBJ2-3, with 9 bases matching TRBD1. Sequencing was done on a sample of peripheral blood. The CDR3 DNA reads TGTGCCAGCAGCCGGAGGGGACAGGGTACAGATACGCAGTATTTT. Its translation: CASSRRGQGTDTQYF.